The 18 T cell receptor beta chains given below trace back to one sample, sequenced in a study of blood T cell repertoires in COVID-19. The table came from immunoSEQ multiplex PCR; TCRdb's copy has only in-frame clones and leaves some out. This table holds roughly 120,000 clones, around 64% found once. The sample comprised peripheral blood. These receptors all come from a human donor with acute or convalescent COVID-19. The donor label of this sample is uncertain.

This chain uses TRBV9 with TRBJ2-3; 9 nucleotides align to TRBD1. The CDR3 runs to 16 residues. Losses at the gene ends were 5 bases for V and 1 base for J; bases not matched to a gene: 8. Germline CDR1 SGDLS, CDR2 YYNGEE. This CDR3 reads CASSRTGAFGTDTQYF. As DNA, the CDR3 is TGTGCCAGCAGTCGGACAGGGGCCTTCGGCACAGATACGCAGTATTTT.

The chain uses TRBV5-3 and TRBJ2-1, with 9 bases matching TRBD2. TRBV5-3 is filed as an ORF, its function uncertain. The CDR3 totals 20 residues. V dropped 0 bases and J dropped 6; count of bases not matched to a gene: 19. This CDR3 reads CARSLGPLIGLRRGGNEQFF. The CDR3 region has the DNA TGTGCCAGAAGCTTGGGCCCTCTTATAGGCCTAAGGCGGGGGGGCAATGAGCAGTTCTTC.

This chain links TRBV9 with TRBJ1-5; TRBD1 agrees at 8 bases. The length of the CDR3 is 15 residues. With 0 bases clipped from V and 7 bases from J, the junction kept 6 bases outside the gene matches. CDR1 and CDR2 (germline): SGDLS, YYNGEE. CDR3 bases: TGTGCCAGCAGCGTAGGGACAGGGAGGGGACAGCCCCAGCATTTT. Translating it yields CASSVGTGRGQPQHF.

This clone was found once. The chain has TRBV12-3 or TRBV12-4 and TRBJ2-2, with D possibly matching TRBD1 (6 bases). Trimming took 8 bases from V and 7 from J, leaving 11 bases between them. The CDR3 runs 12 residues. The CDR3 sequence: CASGRGIGELFF. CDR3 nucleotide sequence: TGTGCCAGCGGCAGGGGAATCGGGGAGCTGTTTTTT.

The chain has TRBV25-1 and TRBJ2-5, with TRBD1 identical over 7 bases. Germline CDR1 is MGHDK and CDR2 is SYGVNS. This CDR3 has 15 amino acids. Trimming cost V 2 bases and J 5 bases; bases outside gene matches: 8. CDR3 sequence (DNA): TGTGCCAGCAGTGAACTACAGGGGTACGGGGAGACCCAGTACTTC. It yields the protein CASSELQGYGETQYF.

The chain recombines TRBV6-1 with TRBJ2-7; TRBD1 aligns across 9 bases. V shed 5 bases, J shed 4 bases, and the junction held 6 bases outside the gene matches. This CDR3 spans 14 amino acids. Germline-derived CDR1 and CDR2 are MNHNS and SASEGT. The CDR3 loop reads CASSSPGQGYEQYF. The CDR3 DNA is TGTGCCAGCAGTAGTCCGGGACAGGGATACGAGCAGTACTTC.

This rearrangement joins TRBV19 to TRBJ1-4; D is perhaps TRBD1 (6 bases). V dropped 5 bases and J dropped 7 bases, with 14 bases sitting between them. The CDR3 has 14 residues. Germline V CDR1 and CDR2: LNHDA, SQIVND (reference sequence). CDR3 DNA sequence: TGTGCCAGTAGTGCGCGGGGGGCCGGTGAAAAACTGTTTTTT. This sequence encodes CASSARGAGEKLFF.

The CDR3 protein is CASSTHSYSNQPQHF. CDR3 coding DNA: TGTGCCAGTAGTACCCATAGCTATAGCAATCAGCCCCAGCATTTT. V usage is TRBV19 and J usage is TRBJ1-5; D is undetermined. The CDR3 sequence is 15 residues long. Trimming cost V 4 bases and J 0 bases, with 10 bases left between them. Germline V lookup: CDR1 LNHDA, CDR2 SQIVND (reference sequence).

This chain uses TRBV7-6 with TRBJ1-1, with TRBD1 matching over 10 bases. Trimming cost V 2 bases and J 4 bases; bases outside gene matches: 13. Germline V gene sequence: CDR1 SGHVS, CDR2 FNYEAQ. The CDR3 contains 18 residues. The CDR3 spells CASSLRGQGIYEGTEAFF. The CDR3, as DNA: TGTGCCAGCAGCTTACGGGGACAGGGGATATATGAGGGCACTGAAGCTTTCTTT.

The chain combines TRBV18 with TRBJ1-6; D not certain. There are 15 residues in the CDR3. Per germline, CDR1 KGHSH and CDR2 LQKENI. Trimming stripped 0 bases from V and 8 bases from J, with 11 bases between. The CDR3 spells CASSPPGGIHSPLHF. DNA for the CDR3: TGTGCCAGCTCACCACCGGGAGGGATTCATTCACCCCTCCACTTT.

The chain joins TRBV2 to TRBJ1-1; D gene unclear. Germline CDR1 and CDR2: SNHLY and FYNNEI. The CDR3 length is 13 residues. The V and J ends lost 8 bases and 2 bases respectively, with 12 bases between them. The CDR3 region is CASSDGVNTEAFF. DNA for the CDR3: TGTGCCAGCTCAGACGGGGTTAACACTGAAGCTTTCTTT.

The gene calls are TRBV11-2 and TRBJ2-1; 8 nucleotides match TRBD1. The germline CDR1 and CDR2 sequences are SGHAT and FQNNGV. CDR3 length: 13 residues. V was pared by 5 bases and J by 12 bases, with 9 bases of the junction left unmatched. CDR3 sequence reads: CASSAGQGSAQFF. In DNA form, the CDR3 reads TGTGCCAGCAGCGCAGGACAGGGTTCCGCGCAGTTCTTC.

The CDR3 region has the DNA TGTGCCAGCAGCTTAGAATTGGGACACTTCTACGAGCAGTACTTC. Its translation is CASSLELGHFYEQYF. The chain couples TRBV11-2 to TRBJ2-7, with a possible D match to TRBD1 (6 bases). Germline V gene lookup returns CDR1 SGHAT and CDR2 FQNNGV. This CDR3 is built from 15 residues. The V end lost 0 bases, the J end lost 3 bases, and 12 bases lay between the germline ends.

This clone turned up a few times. The CDR3 nucleotides are TGTGCCAGCAGCCTCAGGGGAAGCAATCAGCCCCAGCATTTT. Translation gives CASSLRGSNQPQHF. The rearrangement links TRBV3-1 (or the pseudogene TRBV3-2) to TRBJ1-5; possibly TRBD1 for D (6 bases). Germline values: CDR1 LGHDT, CDR2 YNNKEL (reference sequence). Between the trimmed V and J ends, which lost 4 bases and 1 base, there was a span of 8 bases. The CDR3 totals 14 residues.

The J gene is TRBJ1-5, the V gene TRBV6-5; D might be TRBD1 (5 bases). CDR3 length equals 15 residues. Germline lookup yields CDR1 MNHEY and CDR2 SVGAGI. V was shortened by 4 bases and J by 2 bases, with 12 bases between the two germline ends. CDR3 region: CASSLGDSRNQPQHF. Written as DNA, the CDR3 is TGTGCCAGCAGTTTAGGGGACTCCCGCAATCAGCCCCAGCATTTT.

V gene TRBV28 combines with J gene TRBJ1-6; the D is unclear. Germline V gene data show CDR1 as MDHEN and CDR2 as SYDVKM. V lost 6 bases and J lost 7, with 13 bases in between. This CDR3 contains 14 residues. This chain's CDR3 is CASRSPGRNSPLHF. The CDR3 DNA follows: TGTGCCAGCAGATCCCCAGGCAGAAATTCACCCCTCCACTTT.

CDR3 protein: CASSGEGNQPQHF. Here the CDR3 DNA reads TGTGCCAGCAGTGGGGAGGGCAATCAGCCCCAGCATTTT. V gene TRBV2 combines with J gene TRBJ1-5; D is undetermined. Trimming pared 4 bases from V and 2 bases from J, leaving 6 bases between. This CDR3 comprises 13 residues. CDR1 SNHLY and CDR2 FYNNEI come from the germline V gene.

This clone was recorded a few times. The CDR3 loop is CAISGLAGGSTEQFF. The CDR3 coding sequence is TGTGCCATCAGTGGGCTAGCGGGGGGTTCAACTGAGCAGTTCTTC. The rearrangement links TRBV10-3 to TRBJ2-1; TRBD2 matches at 11 bases. The J segment lost 9 bases and the V segment lost 4 bases, leaving 8 bases of the junction unmatched. The length of the CDR3 is 15 residues. Germline values: CDR1 ENHRY, CDR2 SYGVKD.